This section outlines one T cell receptor (beta chain) sequence together with its context. This entry is derived from a study of blood T cell repertoires in COVID-19. Seattle's enrolled individuals joined amid active infection and were then monitored longitudinally. The data were produced by immunoSEQ multiplex PCR, yet TCRdb's version contains in-frame clones alone and is incomplete. The table has about 150,000 clones, around 84% seen once. Germline V gene data show CDR1 as SEHNR and CDR2 as FQNEAQ (reference sequence). The ends lost 5 bases at V and 8 bases at J; junction bases unmatched: 17. There are 18 residues in the CDR3.

The TCR was taken from a man aged 60 to 75 with COVID-19, enrolled during active disease. The chain recombines TRBV7-9 with TRBJ2-7; 14 bases line up with TRBD2. What was sequenced was peripheral blood. The CDR3 region is CASSPAAETSGRARKQYF. The CDR3 DNA is TGTGCCAGCAGCCCCGCGGCGGAGACTAGCGGGAGGGCCAGGAAGCAGTACTTC.